What follows describes a single TCR beta chain. This sample was included in a study of blood T cell repertoires in COVID-19. The overall study: Material from acute and convalescent COVID-19 was sourced from the United States, Italy and Spain. PBMCs, B-cell-depleted T cells, or T cells provided the cDNA or gDNA that made up the material.

The authors' processing: It was from reference gene primer amplification that nucleated cell counts were estimated. Measured with immunoSEQ multiplex PCR; TCRdb has only the in-frame clones, and not every one. That table is the source of V, J and clone size, and D and trimming were worked out from the DNA. The sample has around 100,000 clones, 85% seen once. Deletions cut 5 bases from V and 0 bases from J, with 15 bases between. This CDR3 comprises 15 residues. Germline assignment: CDR1 SGHRS and CDR2 YFSETQ. The chain couples TRBV5-1 to TRBJ2-7, with a possible D match to TRBD1 (5 bases). The sequence was collected from a woman aged 70-85 years with active or convalescent COVID-19. The sample consisted of peripheral blood. Written as DNA, the CDR3 is TGCGCCAGCAGATGGACACCCGAAGGCTCCTACGAGCAGTACTTC. It yields the protein CASRWTPEGSYEQYF. The full variable domain, rest sourced from reference TRBV5-1 and TRBJ2-7, is KAGVTQTPRYLIKTRGQQVTLSCSPISGHRSVSWYQQTPGQGLQFLFEYFSETQRNKGNFPGRFSGRQFSNSRSEMNVSTLELGDSALYLCASRWTPEGSYEQYFGPGTRLTVT.